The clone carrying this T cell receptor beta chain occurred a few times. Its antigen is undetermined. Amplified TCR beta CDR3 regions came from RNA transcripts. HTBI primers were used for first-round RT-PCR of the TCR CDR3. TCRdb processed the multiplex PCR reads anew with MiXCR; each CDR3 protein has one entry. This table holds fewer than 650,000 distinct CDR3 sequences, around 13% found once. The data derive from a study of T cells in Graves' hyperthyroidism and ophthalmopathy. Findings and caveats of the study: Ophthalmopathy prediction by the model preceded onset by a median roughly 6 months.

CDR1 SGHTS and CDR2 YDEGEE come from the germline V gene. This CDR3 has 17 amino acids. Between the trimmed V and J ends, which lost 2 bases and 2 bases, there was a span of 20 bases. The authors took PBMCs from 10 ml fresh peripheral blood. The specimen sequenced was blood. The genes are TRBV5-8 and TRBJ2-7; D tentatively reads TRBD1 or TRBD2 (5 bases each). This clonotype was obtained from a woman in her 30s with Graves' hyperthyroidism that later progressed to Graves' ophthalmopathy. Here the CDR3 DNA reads TGTGCCAGCAGCTTTACATCTTCCGGGACGACAGCCTACGAGCAGTACTTC. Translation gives CASSFTSSGTTAYEQYF.